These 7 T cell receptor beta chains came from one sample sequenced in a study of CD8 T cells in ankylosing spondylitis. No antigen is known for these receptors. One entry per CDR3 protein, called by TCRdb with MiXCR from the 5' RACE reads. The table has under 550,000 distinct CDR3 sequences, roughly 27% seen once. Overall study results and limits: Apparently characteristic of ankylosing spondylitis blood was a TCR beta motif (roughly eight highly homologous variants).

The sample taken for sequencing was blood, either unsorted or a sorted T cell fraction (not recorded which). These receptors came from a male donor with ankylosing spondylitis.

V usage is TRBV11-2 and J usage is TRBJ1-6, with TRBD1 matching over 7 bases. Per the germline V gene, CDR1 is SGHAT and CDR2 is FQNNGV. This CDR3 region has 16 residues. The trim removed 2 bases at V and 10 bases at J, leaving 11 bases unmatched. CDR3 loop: CASSLSRDSFLSPLHF. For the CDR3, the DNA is TGTGCCAGCAGCTTAAGCCGGGACAGCTTTCTCTCACCCCTCCACTTT.

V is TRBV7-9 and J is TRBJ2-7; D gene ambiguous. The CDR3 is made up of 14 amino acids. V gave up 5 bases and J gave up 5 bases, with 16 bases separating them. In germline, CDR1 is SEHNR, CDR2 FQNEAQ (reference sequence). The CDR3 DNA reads TGTGCCAGCAGCAAAAGAGAGCCGTCCCACGAGCAGTACTTC. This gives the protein CASSKREPSHEQYF.

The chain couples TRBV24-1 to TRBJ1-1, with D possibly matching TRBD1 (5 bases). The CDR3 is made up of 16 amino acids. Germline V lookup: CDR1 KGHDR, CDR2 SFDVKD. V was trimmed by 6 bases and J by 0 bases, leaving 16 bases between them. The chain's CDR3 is CATSPHGGVVNTEAFF. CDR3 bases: TGTGCCACCAGTCCACACGGAGGGGTGGTGAACACTGAAGCTTTCTTT.

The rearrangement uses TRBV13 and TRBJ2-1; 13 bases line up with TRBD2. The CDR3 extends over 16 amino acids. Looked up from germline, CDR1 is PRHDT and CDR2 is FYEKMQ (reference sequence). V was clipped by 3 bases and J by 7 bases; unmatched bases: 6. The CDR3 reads CASSFTGLAGANEQFF. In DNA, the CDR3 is TGTGCCAGCAGCTTTACCGGACTAGCGGGAGCGAATGAGCAGTTCTTC. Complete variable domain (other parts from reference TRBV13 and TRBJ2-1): AAGVIQSPRHLIKEKRETATLKCYPIPRHDTVYWYQQGPGQDPQFLISFYEKMQSDKGSIPDRFSAQQFSDYHSELNMSSLELGDSALYFCASSFTGLAGANEQFFGPGTRLTVL.

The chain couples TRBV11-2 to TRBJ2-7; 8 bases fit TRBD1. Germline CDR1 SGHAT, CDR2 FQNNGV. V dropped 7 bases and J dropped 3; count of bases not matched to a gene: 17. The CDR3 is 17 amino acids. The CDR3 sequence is CASTFSTRQGLLYEQYF. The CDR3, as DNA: TGTGCCAGCACCTTTTCAACCAGACAGGGGCTCCTCTACGAGCAGTACTTC.

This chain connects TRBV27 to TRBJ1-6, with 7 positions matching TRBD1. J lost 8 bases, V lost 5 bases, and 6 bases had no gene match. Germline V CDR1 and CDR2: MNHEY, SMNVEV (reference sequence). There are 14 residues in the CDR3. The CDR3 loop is CASSLNRGDSPLHF. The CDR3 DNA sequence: TGTGCCAGCAGTCTCAACAGGGGAGATTCACCCCTCCACTTT.

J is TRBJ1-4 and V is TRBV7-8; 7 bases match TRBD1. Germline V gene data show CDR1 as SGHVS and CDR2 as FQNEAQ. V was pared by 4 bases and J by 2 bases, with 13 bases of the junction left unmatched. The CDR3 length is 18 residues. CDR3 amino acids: CASSSYYSGGWTNEKLFF. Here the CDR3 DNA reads TGTGCCAGCAGCTCTTATTATTCAGGGGGGTGGACTAATGAAAAACTGTTTTTT.